This T cell receptor beta chain was obtained from a study of T cell responses to AZD1222 COVID-19 vaccine. Study summary: Second-dose recipients at about 4 or about 12 weeks were treated as one pooled group.

A note on this clone: As yet, its antigen is unknown.

Trimming at V came to 0 bases and at J to 7 bases, leaving 5 bases not matched to a gene. The CDR3 covers 14 residues. Germline values: CDR1 SGDLS, CDR2 YYNGEE. The protocol was immunoSEQ multiplex PCR, while the TCRdb copy is restricted to in-frame clones and leaves out a portion. The table includes some 87,000 clones, roughly nine tenths detected once. Study results and caveats: Spike-specific TCR breadth and depth grew following two AZD1222 doses. Most donors were white British and more were female, and clonal diversity was possibly underestimated. Among AZD1222 vaccinees, only six or seven were seropositive at baseline.

V is TRBV9 and J is TRBJ1-1, with TRBD1 matching over 8 bases. Sequenced here: peripheral blood, sampled on day 0 of AZD1222 vaccination. The TCR originated in an adult in good health. The CDR3 coding sequence is TGTGCCAGCAGCGTAGGCAGGGGGCCTAGTGAAGCTTTCTTT. This codes for CASSVGRGPSEAFF.